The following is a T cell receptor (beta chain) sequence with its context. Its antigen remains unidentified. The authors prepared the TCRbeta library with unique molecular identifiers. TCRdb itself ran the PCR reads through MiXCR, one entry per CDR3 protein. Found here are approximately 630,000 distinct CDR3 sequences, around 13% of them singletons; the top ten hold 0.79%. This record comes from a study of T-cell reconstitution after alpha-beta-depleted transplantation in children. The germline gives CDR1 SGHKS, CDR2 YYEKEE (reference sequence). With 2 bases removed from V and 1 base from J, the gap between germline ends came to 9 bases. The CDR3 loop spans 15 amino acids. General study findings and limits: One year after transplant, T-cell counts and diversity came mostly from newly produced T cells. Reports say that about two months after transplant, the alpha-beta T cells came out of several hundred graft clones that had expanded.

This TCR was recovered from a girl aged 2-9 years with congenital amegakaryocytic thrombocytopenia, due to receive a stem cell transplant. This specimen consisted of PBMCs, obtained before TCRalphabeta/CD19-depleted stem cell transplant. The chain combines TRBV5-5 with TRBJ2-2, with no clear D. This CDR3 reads CASSFSGVNTGELFF. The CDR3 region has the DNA TGTGCCAGCAGCTTCAGTGGGGTGAACACCGGGGAGCTGTTTTTT.